A selection of T cell receptor beta chains follows, all from one sample in a study of T cell responses to AZD1222 COVID-19 vaccine. Sequencing was performed with immunoSEQ multiplex PCR; in TCRdb, only in-frame clones are kept and a portion is missing. The table records around 220,000 clones, about 95% of them present only once. The sequencing used peripheral blood, collected 28 days after the second dose of the MenACWY control vaccine. The receptors were gathered from an adult who received the MenACWY meningococcal vaccine as a control. Each CDR3 is given with its conserved first and last residue.

TRBV2	14	TRBJ1-5	CASSEQGSGQPQHF
TRBV9	17	TRBJ2-3	CASSDPPDRPSTDTQYF
TRBV28	14	TRBJ2-7	CASTHQGTTYEQYF
TRBV28	13	TRBJ1-5	CASTGGSNQPQHF
TRBV4-2	15	TRBJ2-5	CASSHPLRGGKTQYF
TRBV30	14	TRBJ2-1	CAWSFLSRGDEQFF
TRBV9	17	TRBJ2-6	CASSALRESSGANVLTF
TRBV29-1	12	TRBJ2-5	CSVQASAGTQYF
TRBV29-1	20	TRBJ2-7	CSVEDRMRVPLSSFEYEQYF
TRBV20-1	11	TRBJ2-7	CSAKGIYEQYF
TRBV7-8	17	TRBJ1-3	CASSPRTGLNSGNTIYF
TRBV7-9	17	TRBJ2-1	CASSPKRRLSSYNEQFF
TRBV30	13	TRBJ2-7	CAWSVGLIYEQYF
TRBV5-6	15	TRBJ1-3	CASSLVVPSGNTIYF
TRBV6-5	15	TRBJ2-2	CASNGQGLNTGELFF
TRBV5-4	14	TRBJ2-7	CASSLVAGSYEQYF
TRBV6-5	13	TRBJ2-7	CASSGVRVYEQYF
TRBV5-1	14	TRBJ2-5	CASSKGQGVETQYF
TRBV2	15	TRBJ2-2	CASRDRVPNTGELFF
TRBV19	15	TRBJ2-5	CASSMWLWDQETQYF
TRBV29-1	16	TRBJ2-6	CSAGDRASSGANVLTF
TRBV18	15	TRBJ2-1	CASSRGQGDYNEQFF
TRBV19	12	TRBJ2-1	CASSGQYNEQFF
TRBV9	14	TRBJ2-1	CASSVGGSFNEQFF
TRBV6-5	16	TRBJ2-4	CASSYSRQGRVNIQYF
TRBV28	12	TRBJ1-2	CASTTPGEGYTF
TRBV6-2/TRBV6-3	13	TRBJ2-7	CASSYSRVAEQYF
TRBV4-3	14	TRBJ2-7	CASSQGQVGYEQYF
TRBV20-1	9	TRBJ1-6	CSARNPPHF
TRBV18	14	TRBJ2-7	CASSPTLAGYEQYF
TRBV28	17	TRBJ2-5	CASSLSLITGSQETQYF
TRBV4-1	17	TRBJ1-4	CASSQFTGGSANEKLFF
TRBV18	14	TRBJ2-3	CASSFSGGTDTQYF
TRBV9	15	TRBJ1-3	CASSHDFASGNTIYF
TRBV7-8	15	TRBJ2-3	CASSPPPVSTDTQYF
TRBV11-2	15	TRBJ2-3	CASSLDGRRTDTQYF
TRBV30	10	TRBJ1-2	CAWSGVGYTF
TRBV3-1/TRBV3-2	14	TRBJ1-1	CASSQDRGEPEAFF
TRBV19	16	TRBJ2-5	CASRSIDATGGETQYF
TRBV10-3	14	TRBJ1-3	CAISDPGTGNTIYF
TRBV28	15	TRBJ2-4	CASRNSDLAKNIQYF
TRBV12-3/TRBV12-4	13	TRBJ1-1	CASSLQENTEAFF
TRBV9	15	TRBJ2-7	CASSATGTSAYEQYF
TRBV28	16	TRBJ1-2	CASSVRQGAVWYGYTF
TRBV25-1	13	TRBJ2-5	CASRSDVGETQYF
TRBV6-5	14	TRBJ2-7	CASSYSTGGYEQYF
TRBV15	16	TRBJ2-1	CATSREVGGRYNEQFF
TRBV5-1	12	TRBJ1-1	CASSLALGEAFF
TRBV2	14	TRBJ2-7	CASRPSGGTREQYF
TRBV12-3/TRBV12-4	12	TRBJ2-1	CASSGQGIEQFF
TRBV6-4	13	TRBJ1-1	CASSGEVGSEAFF
TRBV13	14	TRBJ2-3	CASSSRTSTDTQYF
TRBV29-1	13	TRBJ2-7	CSVEKLAGGEQYF
TRBV6-1	15	TRBJ1-6	CASSDPETESSPLHF
TRBV25-1	16	TRBJ2-2	CASSQVAIANTGELFF
TRBV4-1	15	TRBJ2-3	CASSHGLISTDTQYF
TRBV11-2	15	TRBJ2-7	CASSISSGGSYEQYF
TRBV12-3/TRBV12-4	12	TRBJ1-2	CASTQGLYGYTF
TRBV4-2	11	TRBJ2-5	CASSQAETQYF